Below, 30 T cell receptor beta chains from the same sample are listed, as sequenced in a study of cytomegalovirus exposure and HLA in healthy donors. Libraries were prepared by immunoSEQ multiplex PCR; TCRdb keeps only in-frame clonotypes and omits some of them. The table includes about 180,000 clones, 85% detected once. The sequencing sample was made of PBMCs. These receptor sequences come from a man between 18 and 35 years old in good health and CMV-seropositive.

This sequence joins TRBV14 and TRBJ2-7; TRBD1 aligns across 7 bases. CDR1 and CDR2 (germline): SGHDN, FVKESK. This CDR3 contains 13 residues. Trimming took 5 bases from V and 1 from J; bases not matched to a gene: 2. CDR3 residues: CASSSGQSYEQYF. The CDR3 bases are TGTGCCAGCAGCTCGGGACAGTCCTACGAGCAGTACTTC. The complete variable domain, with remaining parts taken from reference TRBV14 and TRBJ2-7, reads EAGVTQFPSHSVIEKGQTVTLRCDPISGHDNLYWYRRVMGKEIKFLLHFVKESKQDESGMPNNRFLAERTGGTYSTLKVQPAELEDSGVYFCASSSGQSYEQYFGPGTRLTVT.

The CDR3 loop reads CASSPRGREGTYEQYF. The CDR3 DNA is TGCGCCAGCAGCCCCCGGGGGCGGGAGGGAACCTACGAGCAGTACTTC. This rearrangement joins TRBV4-1 to TRBJ2-7; 9 bases agree with TRBD2. Losses at the gene ends were 4 bases for V and 2 bases for J; bases not matched to a gene: 9. Germline V gene lookup returns CDR1 MGHRA and CDR2 YSYEKL. The CDR3 spans 16 residues.

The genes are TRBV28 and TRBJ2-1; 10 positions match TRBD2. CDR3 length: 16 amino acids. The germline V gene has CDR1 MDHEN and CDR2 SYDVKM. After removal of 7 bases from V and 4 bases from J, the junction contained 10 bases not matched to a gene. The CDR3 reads CASTRIGSGRYNEQFF. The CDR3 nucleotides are TGTGCCAGCACTCGGATCGGTAGCGGGAGGTACAATGAGCAGTTCTTC. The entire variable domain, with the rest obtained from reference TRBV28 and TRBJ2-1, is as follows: DVKVTQSSRYLVKRTGEKVFLECVQDMDHENMFWYRQDPGLGLRLIYFSYDVKMKEKGDIPEGYSVSREKKERFSLILESASTNQTSMYLCASTRIGSGRYNEQFFGPGTRLTVL.

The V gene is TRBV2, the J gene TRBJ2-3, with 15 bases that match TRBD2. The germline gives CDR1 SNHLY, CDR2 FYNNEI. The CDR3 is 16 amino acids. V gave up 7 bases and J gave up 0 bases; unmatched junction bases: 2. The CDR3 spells CASNGLAGGSTDTQYF. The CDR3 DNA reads TGTGCCAGCAACGGACTAGCGGGAGGGAGCACAGATACGCAGTATTTT.

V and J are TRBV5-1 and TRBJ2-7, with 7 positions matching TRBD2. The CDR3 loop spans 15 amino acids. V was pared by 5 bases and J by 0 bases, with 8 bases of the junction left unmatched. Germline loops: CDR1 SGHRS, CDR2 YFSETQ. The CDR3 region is CASSPGGANSYEQYF. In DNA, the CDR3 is TGCGCCAGCAGTCCGGGAGGAGCCAACTCCTACGAGCAGTACTTC.

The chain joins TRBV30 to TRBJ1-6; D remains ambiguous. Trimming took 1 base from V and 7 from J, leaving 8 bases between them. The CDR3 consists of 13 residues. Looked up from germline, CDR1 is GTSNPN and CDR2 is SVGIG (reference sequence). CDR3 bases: TGTGCCTGGAGTGCTATCAACAATTCACCCCTCCACTTT. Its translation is CAWSAINNSPLHF.

The CDR3 DNA reads as TGTGCCAGCAGTCCAAGGGGACAGGGGGATAAAGGCTACACCTTC. This codes for CASSPRGQGDKGYTF. The J gene is TRBJ1-2, the V gene TRBV28; 11 nucleotides line up with TRBD1. Trimming cost V 5 bases and J 8 bases; bases outside gene matches: 10. Germline assignment: CDR1 MDHEN and CDR2 SYDVKM. The CDR3 loop spans 15 amino acids.

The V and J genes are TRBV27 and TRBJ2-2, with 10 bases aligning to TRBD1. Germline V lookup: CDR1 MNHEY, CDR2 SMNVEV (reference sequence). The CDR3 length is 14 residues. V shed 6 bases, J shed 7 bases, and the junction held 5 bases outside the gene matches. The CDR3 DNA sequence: TGTGCCAGCAGCCTGACAGGGGGCCACGGGGAGCTGTTTTTT. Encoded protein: CASSLTGGHGELFF.

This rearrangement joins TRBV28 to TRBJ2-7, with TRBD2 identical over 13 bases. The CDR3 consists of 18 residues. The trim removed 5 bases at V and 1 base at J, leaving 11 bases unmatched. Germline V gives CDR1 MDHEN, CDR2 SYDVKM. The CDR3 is CASSINLGLAGDSYEQYF. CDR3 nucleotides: TGTGCCAGCAGTATCAACCTCGGACTAGCGGGGGATTCCTACGAGCAGTACTTC.

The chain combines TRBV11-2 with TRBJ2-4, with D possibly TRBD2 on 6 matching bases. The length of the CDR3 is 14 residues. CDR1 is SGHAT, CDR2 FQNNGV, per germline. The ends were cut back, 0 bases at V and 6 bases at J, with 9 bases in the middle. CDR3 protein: CASSLDVGGNIQYF. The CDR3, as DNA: TGTGCCAGCAGCTTAGATGTGGGGGGAAACATTCAGTACTTC. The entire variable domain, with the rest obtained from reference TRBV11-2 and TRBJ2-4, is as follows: EAGVAQSPRYKIIEKRQSVAFWCNPISGHATLYWYQQILGQGPKLLIQFQNNGVVDDSQLPKDRFSAERLKGVDSTLKIQPAKLEDSAVYLCASSLDVGGNIQYFGAGTRLSVL.

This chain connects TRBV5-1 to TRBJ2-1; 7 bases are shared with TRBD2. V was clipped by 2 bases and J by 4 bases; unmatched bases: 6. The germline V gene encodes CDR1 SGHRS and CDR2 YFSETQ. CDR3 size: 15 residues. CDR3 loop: CASSFGGGEYNEQFF. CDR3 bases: TGCGCCAGCAGCTTCGGGGGAGGGGAATACAATGAGCAGTTCTTC.

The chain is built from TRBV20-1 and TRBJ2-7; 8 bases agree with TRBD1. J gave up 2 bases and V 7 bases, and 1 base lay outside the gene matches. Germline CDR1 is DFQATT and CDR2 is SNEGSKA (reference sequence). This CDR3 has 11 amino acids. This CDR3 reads CSGGQAYEQYF. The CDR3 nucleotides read TGCAGTGGGGGACAGGCCTACGAGCAGTACTTC.

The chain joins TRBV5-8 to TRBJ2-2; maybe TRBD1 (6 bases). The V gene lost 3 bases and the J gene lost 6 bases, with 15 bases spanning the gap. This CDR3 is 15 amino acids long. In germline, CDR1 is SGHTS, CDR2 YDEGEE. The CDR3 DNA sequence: TGTGCCAGCAGCTCCACAGGGAGTATGGCCGGGGAGCTGTTTTTT. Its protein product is CASSSTGSMAGELFF.

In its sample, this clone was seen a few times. The CDR3 DNA reads TGTGCCAGCAGCTCCCGGGACAGTTTTAATTCACCCCTCCACTTT. It yields the protein CASSSRDSFNSPLHF. V and J are TRBV7-2 and TRBJ1-6, with 7 bases that match TRBD1. Per the germline V gene, CDR1 is SGHTA and CDR2 is FQGNSA. The CDR3 totals 15 residues. The V gene end was trimmed by 4 bases and the J gene end by 6 bases; junction bases not matched to a gene: 6.

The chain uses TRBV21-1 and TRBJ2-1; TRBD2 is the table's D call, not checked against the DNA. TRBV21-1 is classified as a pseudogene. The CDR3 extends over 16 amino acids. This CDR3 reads CASSKGSSGRWIEQFF. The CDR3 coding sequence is TGTGCCAGCAGCAAAGGTAGTAGCGGGAGGTGGATAGAGCAGTTCTTC.

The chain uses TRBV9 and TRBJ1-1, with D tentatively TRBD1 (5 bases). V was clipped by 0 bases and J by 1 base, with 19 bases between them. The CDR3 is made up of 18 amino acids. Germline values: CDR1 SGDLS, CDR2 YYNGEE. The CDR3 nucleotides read TGTGCCAGCAGCGTAGTAGCCAGGGTATCCATGTGGAACACTGAAGCTTTCTTT. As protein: CASSVVARVSMWNTEAFF.

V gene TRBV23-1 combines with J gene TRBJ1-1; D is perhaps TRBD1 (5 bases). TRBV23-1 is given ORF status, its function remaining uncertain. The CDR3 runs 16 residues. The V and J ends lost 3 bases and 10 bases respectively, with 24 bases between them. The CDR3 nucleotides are TGCGCCAGCAGTCATTATAAACGACAGTCCCAAACCGGAGCTTTCTTT. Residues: CASSHYKRQSQTGAFF.

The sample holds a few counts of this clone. CDR3 sequence: CASSEDSGPQHF. The CDR3 nucleotides are TGTGCCAGCAGTGAAGACTCGGGGCCCCAGCATTTT. The rearrangement joins TRBV28 to TRBJ1-5; D is unresolved. Trimming took 5 bases from V and 9 from J, leaving 11 bases between them. In germline, CDR1 is MDHEN, CDR2 SYDVKM. The CDR3 spans 12 residues.

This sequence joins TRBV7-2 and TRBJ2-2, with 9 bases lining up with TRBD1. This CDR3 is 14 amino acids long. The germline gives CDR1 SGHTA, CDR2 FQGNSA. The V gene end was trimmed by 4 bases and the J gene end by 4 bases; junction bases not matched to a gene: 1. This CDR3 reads CASSWDRATGELFF. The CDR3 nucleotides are TGTGCCAGCAGCTGGGACAGGGCCACCGGGGAGCTGTTTTTT.

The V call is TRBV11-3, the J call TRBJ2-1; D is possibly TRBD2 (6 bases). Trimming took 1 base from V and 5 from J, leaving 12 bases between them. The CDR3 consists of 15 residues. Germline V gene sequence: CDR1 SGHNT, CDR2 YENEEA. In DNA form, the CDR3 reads TGTGCCAGCAGCTTAGGCGCAACGGGAGACAATGAGCAGTTCTTC. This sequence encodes CASSLGATGDNEQFF. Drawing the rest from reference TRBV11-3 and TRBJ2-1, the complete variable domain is EAGVVQSPRYKIIEKKQPVAFWCNPISGHNTLYWYLQNLGQGPELLIRYENEEAVDDSQLPKDRFSAERLKGVDSTLKIQPAELGDSAVYLCASSLGATGDNEQFFGPGTRLTVL.

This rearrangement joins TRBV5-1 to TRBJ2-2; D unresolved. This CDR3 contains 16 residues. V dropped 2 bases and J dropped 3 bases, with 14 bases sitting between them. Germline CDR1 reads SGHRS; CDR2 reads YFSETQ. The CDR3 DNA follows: TGCGCCAGCAGCTTAGAATCTACCCTTTACACCGGGGAGCTGTTTTTT. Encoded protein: CASSLESTLYTGELFF.

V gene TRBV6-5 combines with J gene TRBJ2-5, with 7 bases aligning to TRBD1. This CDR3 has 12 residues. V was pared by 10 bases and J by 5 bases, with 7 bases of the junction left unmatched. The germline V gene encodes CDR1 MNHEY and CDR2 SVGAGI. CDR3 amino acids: CATRGLVETQYF. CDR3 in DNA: TGTGCCACAAGGGGGCTGGTGGAGACCCAGTACTTC.

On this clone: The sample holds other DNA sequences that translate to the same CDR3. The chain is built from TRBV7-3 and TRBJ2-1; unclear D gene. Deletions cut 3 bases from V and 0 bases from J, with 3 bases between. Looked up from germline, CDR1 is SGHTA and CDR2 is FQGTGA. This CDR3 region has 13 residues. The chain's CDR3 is CASSLSSYNEQFF. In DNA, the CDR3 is TGTGCCAGCAGCTTGAGCTCCTACAATGAGCAGTTCTTC.

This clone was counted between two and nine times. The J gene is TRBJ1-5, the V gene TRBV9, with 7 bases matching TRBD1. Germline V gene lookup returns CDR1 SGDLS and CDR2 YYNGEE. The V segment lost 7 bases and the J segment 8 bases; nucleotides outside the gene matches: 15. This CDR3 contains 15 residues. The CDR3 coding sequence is TGTGCCAGCTCCAAGGAGACAGGGCCAGGGGAGCCCCAGCATTTT. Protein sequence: CASSKETGPGEPQHF.

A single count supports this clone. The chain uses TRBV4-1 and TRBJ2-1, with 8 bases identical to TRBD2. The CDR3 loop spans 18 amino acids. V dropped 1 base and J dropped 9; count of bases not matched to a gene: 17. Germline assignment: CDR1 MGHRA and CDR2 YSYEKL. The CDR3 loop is CASSQVDLGLVGPGEQFF. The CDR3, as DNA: TGCGCCAGCAGCCAAGTGGATTTGGGACTAGTCGGTCCGGGTGAGCAGTTCTTC.

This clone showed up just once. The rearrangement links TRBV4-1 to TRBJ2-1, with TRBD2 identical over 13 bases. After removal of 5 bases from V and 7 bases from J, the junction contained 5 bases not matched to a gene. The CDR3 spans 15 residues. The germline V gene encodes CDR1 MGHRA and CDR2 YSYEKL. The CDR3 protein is CASSYGLAGVNEQFF. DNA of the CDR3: TGCGCCAGCAGCTATGGACTAGCGGGAGTTAATGAGCAGTTCTTC.

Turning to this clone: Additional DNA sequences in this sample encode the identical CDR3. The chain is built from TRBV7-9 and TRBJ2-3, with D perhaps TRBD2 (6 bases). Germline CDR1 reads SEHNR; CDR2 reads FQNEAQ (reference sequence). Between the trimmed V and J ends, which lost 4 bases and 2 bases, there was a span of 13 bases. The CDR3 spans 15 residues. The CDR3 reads CASSSREANTDTQYF. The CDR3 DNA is TGTGCCAGCAGCTCGAGGGAGGCTAACACAGATACGCAGTATTTT.

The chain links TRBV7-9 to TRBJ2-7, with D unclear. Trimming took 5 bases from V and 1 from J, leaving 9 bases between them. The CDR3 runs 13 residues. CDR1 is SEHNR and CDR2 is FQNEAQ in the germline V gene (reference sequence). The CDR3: CASSPPPSYEQYF. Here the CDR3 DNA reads TGTGCCAGCAGCCCTCCCCCGTCCTACGAGCAGTACTTC.

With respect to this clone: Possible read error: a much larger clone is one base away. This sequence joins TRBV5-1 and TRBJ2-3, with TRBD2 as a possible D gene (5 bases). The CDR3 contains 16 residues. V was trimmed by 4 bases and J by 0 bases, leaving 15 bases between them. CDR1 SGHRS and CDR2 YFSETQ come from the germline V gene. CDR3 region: CASSPWTPYSTDTQYF. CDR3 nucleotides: TGCGCCAGCAGCCCTTGGACTCCCTATAGCACAGATACGCAGTATTTT.

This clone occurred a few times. CDR3 loop: CASRWTSGRATYNEQFF. The CDR3 nucleotides read TGTGCCAGTAGGTGGACTAGCGGGAGGGCCACCTACAATGAGCAGTTCTTC. The chain joins TRBV19 to TRBJ2-1; 15 bases fit TRBD2. Trimming removed 6 bases from V and 2 bases from J; junction bases left unmatched: 5. This CDR3 comprises 17 residues. Germline CDR1 LNHDA, CDR2 SQIVND (reference sequence).